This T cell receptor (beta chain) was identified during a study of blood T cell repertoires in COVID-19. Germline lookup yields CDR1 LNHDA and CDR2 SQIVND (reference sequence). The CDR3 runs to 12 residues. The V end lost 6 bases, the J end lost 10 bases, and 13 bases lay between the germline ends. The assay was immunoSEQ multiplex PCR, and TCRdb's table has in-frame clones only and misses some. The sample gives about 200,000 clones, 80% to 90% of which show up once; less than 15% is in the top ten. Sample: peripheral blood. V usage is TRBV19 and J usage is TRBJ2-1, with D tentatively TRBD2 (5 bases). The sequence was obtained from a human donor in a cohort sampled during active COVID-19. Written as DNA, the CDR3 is TGTGCCAGTAGATCGGGGTTGAGGGAGCAGTTCTTC. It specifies CASRSGLREQFF.